This TCR beta chain is drawn from a study of control samples from healthy donors and cancer patients (dated by TCRdb to 2018 to 2021). Library generation was performed with the immunoSEQ multiplex PCR assay. TCRdb retrieved this table from immuneACCESS and kept in-frame rearrangements only. Not all clones are present; in checked studies, unresolved V genes account for under half, and no reason is known for the remainder. The sample records some 57,000 clones, 95% to 97% of which are singletons. The ten largest clones capture under 2% of the sample. Comment on this clone: There is no known antigen for this receptor. The record has no base qualities; no much larger clone is one base away.

Sequenced input: blood. The sequence came from a woman between 25 and 40 years old in good health.

For the CDR3, the sequence is CASSLDWGTYEQYF. The nucleotide sequence reads as follows: TGTGCCAGCAGTCTCGACTGGGGAACCTACGAGCAGTACTTC. The chain employs TRBV6-5 and TRBJ2-7; no D segment can be confidently identified. V lost 5 bases and J lost 2 bases; the stretch between them is 13 bases long. The CDR3 goes from the cysteine to the phenylalanine over 14 residues. Only the CDR3 region is kept as DNA, spanning 42 bases read in frame from base 1. The germline V gene supplies CDR1 MNHEY and CDR2 SVGAGI.